The 2 T cell receptor beta chains reported below all come from one sample, sequenced in a study of CD8+ T cells in alopecia areata. Extraction and reverse transcription of RNA yielded cDNA as the sequencing template. Using immunoSEQ multiplex PCR, the repertoire was profiled, and TCRdb retains in-frame clones only, with some absent. The sample includes approximately 200,000 clones, approximately 47% seen only once; the top ten take about 2.6%. Treatment noted: oral pan-JAK inhibitor, 5-10 mg twice daily. The starting material was CD4+ T cells sorted from blood, obtained between weeks 36 and 40, from a patient treated with tofacitinib. The origin of the receptors is a human donor with alopecia areata.

This chain links TRBV30 with TRBJ2-1; 7 bases match TRBD1. From germline, CDR1 is GTSNPN and CDR2 SVGIG (reference sequence). The CDR3 loop spans 11 amino acids. After removal of 2 bases from V and 15 bases from J, the junction contained 7 bases not matched to a gene. The CDR3 region is CAWSFDRVRFF. The DNA for the CDR3 is TGTGCCTGGAGTTTCGACAGGGTACGGTTCTTC. The whole variable domain, remainder taken from reference TRBV30 and TRBJ2-1, is SQTIHQWPATLVQPVGSPLSLECTVEGTSNPNLYWYRQAAGRGLQLLFYSVGIGQISSEVPQNLSASRPQDRQFILSSKKLLLSDSGFYLCAWSFDRVRFFGPGTRLTVL.

This clone was picked up one time. The chain uses TRBV5-1 and TRBJ1-2; D uncertain. The CDR3 runs 14 residues. The germline V and J ends were trimmed by 4 bases and 0 bases, with 10 bases remaining between them. The germline V gene has CDR1 SGHRS and CDR2 YFSETQ. CDR3 residues: CASSPTPANYGYTF. The CDR3 nucleotides read TGCGCCAGCAGCCCGACACCAGCTAACTATGGCTACACCTTC.